The 21 T cell receptor beta chains below all came from one sample that was sequenced in a study of cytomegalovirus exposure and HLA in healthy donors. The PCR was carried out with 60 Vbeta primers and 13 Jbeta primers. The table came from immunoSEQ multiplex PCR; TCRdb's copy has only in-frame clones and leaves some out. The repertoire holds around 120,000 clones, around 82% seen once, with around 11% in the top ten. The sequenced sample was PBMCs. These receptors originate from a male donor in good health and CMV-seropositive.

CDR3 nucleotide sequence: TGTGCCAGCAGCCCCGGGACTAACTCCTACGAGCAGTACTTC. This encodes CASSPGTNSYEQYF. The V and J genes are TRBV7-2 and TRBJ2-5, with 7 bases aligning to TRBD2. The J call is uncertain, as TRBJ2-7 better fits the DNA end. The CDR3 extends over 14 amino acids. Germline-derived CDR1 and CDR2 are SGHTA and FQGNSA.

The chain uses TRBV4-3 and TRBJ2-7; 7 nucleotides line up with TRBD1. Germline assignment: CDR1 LGHNA and CDR2 YSLEER. Germline trimming cut 0 bases from V and 4 bases from J; bases unmatched to any gene: 9. The CDR3 totals 16 residues. Here the CDR3 reads CASSQEKGQPSYEQYF. DNA of the CDR3: TGCGCCAGCAGCCAAGAAAAGGGACAGCCCTCATACGAGCAGTACTTC.

CDR3 sequence: CSVGGQGNQPQHF. DNA for the CDR3: TGCAGCGTTGGGGGACAGGGGAATCAGCCCCAGCATTTT. The chain joins TRBV29-1 to TRBJ1-5, with 10 bases that match TRBD1. There are 13 residues in the CDR3. V gave up 4 bases and J gave up 4 bases; unmatched junction bases: 1. CDR1 and CDR2 from the germline V gene are SQVTM and ANQGSEA.

The chain employs TRBV11-1 and TRBJ2-7; the D is unclear. This CDR3 is 13 amino acids long. The V end was cut by 2 bases, the J end by 2 bases, with 7 bases between. Germline CDR1 is SGHAT and CDR2 is FQDESV (reference sequence). CDR3 sequence: CASSLSPAYEQYF. The CDR3 DNA reads as TGTGCCAGCAGCTTATCGCCGGCCTACGAGCAGTACTTC.

V gene TRBV12-5 combines with J gene TRBJ2-7; D might be TRBD1 (5 bases). The CDR3 extends over 12 amino acids. V shed 2 bases and J shed 5 bases, with 7 bases lying between them. The germline CDR1 and CDR2 sequences are LGHNT and FRNRAP. CDR3 residues: CASGLSRDEQYF. The CDR3 DNA sequence: TGTGCTAGTGGTTTGAGCAGGGACGAGCAGTACTTC.

The chain links TRBV19 to TRBJ2-2; D is perhaps TRBD2 (6 bases). This CDR3 comprises 17 residues. Trimming removed 4 bases from V and 3 bases from J, with 18 bases in between. Per germline, CDR1 LNHDA and CDR2 SQIVND (reference sequence). The chain's CDR3 is CASSSSRGTPYTGELFF. In nucleotides, the CDR3 is TGTGCCAGTAGTAGTAGTCGCGGGACGCCCTACACCGGGGAGCTGTTTTTT.

This clone was seen a few times. The J gene is TRBJ2-1, the V gene TRBV28, with 11 bases identical to TRBD2. The germline V gene encodes CDR1 MDHEN and CDR2 SYDVKM. J was trimmed by 4 bases and V by 5 bases; bases with no gene match: 7. This CDR3 has 16 amino acids. The CDR3 spells CASSRSPSGRYNEQFF. The CDR3 nucleotides read TGTGCCAGCAGTCGATCCCCTAGCGGGAGGTACAATGAGCAGTTCTTC.

The rearrangement joins TRBV27 to TRBJ1-3; possibly TRBD1 for D (6 bases). With 4 bases removed from V and 8 bases from J, the gap between germline ends came to 15 bases. The CDR3 totals 14 residues. CDR1 is MNHEY and CDR2 is SMNVEV in the germline V gene (reference sequence). The CDR3 DNA is TGTGCCAGCAGTTACAGGGACCGCGGGTACACCATATATTTT. This sequence encodes CASSYRDRGYTIYF.

The chain uses TRBV2 and TRBJ2-7; 8 bases fit TRBD1. The CDR3 sequence is 16 residues long. V was pared by 1 base and J by 0 bases, with 5 bases of the junction left unmatched. Germline V gene lookup returns CDR1 SNHLY and CDR2 FYNNEI. DNA of the CDR3: TGTGCCAGCAGTGAAGACGGGACAGGATCCTCCTACGAGCAGTACTTC. It is translated as CASSEDGTGSSYEQYF.

The chain recombines TRBV21-1 with TRBJ2-3; TRBD2 is taken as the D call from the table, unchecked against the DNA. TRBV21-1 is a pseudogene segment. The CDR3 spans 15 residues. The CDR3, as DNA: TGTGCCAGCAGCGTCTCCGGACTAGCGGGAGAAACGCAGTATTTT. Its translation is CASSVSGLAGETQYF.

This chain joins TRBV2 and TRBJ2-3, with 12 bases fitting TRBD2. CDR1 and CDR2 from the germline V gene are SNHLY and FYNNEI. With 4 bases clipped from V and 8 bases from J, the junction kept 7 bases outside the gene matches. The CDR3 covers 15 residues. The CDR3 spells CASSGSSGRAGTQYF. As DNA, the CDR3 is TGTGCCAGCAGTGGCTCTAGCGGGAGGGCAGGTACGCAGTATTTT.

The chain recombines TRBV30 with TRBJ2-7; perhaps TRBD1 as D (5 bases). V was cut by 7 bases and J by 2 bases, with 15 bases left in between. This CDR3 spans 13 amino acids. CDR1 GTSNPN and CDR2 SVGIG come from the germline V gene (reference sequence). The CDR3 sequence is CASSVGAPYEQYF. In nucleotides, the CDR3 is TGTGCCTCCTCGGTAGGGGCCCCCTACGAGCAGTACTTC.

The chain uses TRBV4-2 and TRBJ1-5; weak D call: TRBD1 (5 bases). The CDR3 spans 16 residues. V shed 0 bases and J shed 8 bases, with 17 bases lying between them. In germline, CDR1 is LGHNA, CDR2 YNFKEQ. CDR3 amino acids: CASSQDFGDSTEPQHF. The CDR3 nucleotides are TGTGCCAGCAGCCAAGATTTTGGTGACAGCACAGAGCCCCAGCATTTT.

This clone was recorded only once. The V gene is TRBV7-9, the J gene TRBJ1-4, with unresolved D. The V end lost 5 bases, the J end lost 7 bases, and 17 bases lay between the germline ends. CDR1 is SEHNR, CDR2 FQNEAQ, per germline (reference sequence). This CDR3 spans 15 amino acids. In DNA form, the CDR3 reads TGTGCCAGCAGCCCTAACGGCGGCGGTCGTGAAAAACTGTTTTTT. The encoded protein is CASSPNGGGREKLFF.

V and J are TRBV9 and TRBJ1-1; D might be TRBD1 (5 bases). Germline V lookup: CDR1 SGDLS, CDR2 YYNGEE. CDR3 length: 13 amino acids. Trimming shortened V by 2 bases and J by 5 bases, and 10 bases separated the two germline ends. The CDR3 DNA reads TGTGCCAGCAGCGTGACGGGGGTGACTGAAGCTTTCTTT. It codes for CASSVTGVTEAFF.

In this sample, this clone turned up a few times. The chain couples TRBV5-1 to TRBJ2-1, with 9 bases aligning to TRBD2. This CDR3 is built from 17 residues. Germline assignment: CDR1 SGHRS and CDR2 YFSETQ. The V segment lost 7 bases and the J segment 3 bases; nucleotides outside the gene matches: 14. The CDR3 protein is CASRAAGGPAHYNEQFF. For the CDR3, the DNA is TGCGCCAGCCGGGCGGCGGGAGGGCCGGCACACTACAATGAGCAGTTCTTC.

The chain links TRBV28 to TRBJ1-2; D is unresolved. Germline V gene lookup returns CDR1 MDHEN and CDR2 SYDVKM. This CDR3 comprises 12 residues. The ends were cut back, 7 bases at V and 4 bases at J, with 10 bases in the middle. CDR3 residues: CASKGWSYGYTF. In nucleotides, the CDR3 is TGTGCCAGCAAAGGTTGGAGCTATGGCTACACCTTC.

The chain employs TRBV27 and TRBJ2-3, with TRBD1 identical over 7 bases. Germline V gene data show CDR1 as MNHEY and CDR2 as SMNVEV (reference sequence). The CDR3 extends over 17 amino acids. V lost 4 bases and J lost 1; bases outside the gene matches: 11. CDR3 region: CASSYAQQGIRTDTQYF. The CDR3 DNA is TGTGCCAGCAGTTATGCTCAACAGGGGATCCGCACAGATACGCAGTATTTT.

The chain couples TRBV10-3 to TRBJ2-1, with 12 bases lining up with TRBD1. This CDR3 has 16 residues. After removal of 7 bases from V and 9 bases from J, the junction contained 13 bases not matched to a gene. The V gene's germline CDR1 is ENHRY and CDR2 SYGVKD. CDR3 DNA: TGTGCCATCAAAAATTCCGGGACAGGGGGCTCGGGTGAGCAGTTCTTC. Translated, it gives CAIKNSGTGGSGEQFF.

The chain carries TRBV2 and TRBJ2-5; D is possibly TRBD1 (5 bases). Trimming cost V 5 bases and J 5 bases, with 6 bases left between them. The CDR3 covers 11 residues. Germline V gene lookup returns CDR1 SNHLY and CDR2 FYNNEI. The CDR3 loop is CASSKGETQYF. CDR3 DNA sequence: TGTGCCAGCAGTAAGGGGGAGACCCAGTACTTC.

The chain has TRBV30 and TRBJ2-7, with 7 nucleotides matching TRBD2. After removal of 4 bases from V and 7 bases from J, the junction contained 13 bases not matched to a gene. This CDR3 has 14 residues. The germline V gene encodes CDR1 GTSNPN and CDR2 SVGIG (reference sequence). Here the CDR3 DNA reads TGTGCCTGGACGAGGGGCGGGAGCCTGAGAGAGCAGTACTTC. This translates into CAWTRGGSLREQYF.